Listed here are 25 T cell receptor beta chains from one sample, sequenced in a study of identical twins (dated by TCRdb to about 2016). Receptor amplification or capture employed 5' RACE. The reads were generated on an Illumina HiSeq 2000. TCRdb took the public reads, trimmed them with fastp at Q25, ran MiXCR for clone calling and kept in-frame beta chains. Rows with one shared CDR3 protein collapse into an entry with the most common genes and DNA. Recorded for this sample are approximately 260,000 distinct CDR3 sequences; more than 13% of them occurred a single time. The ten largest clonotypes hold 8.8% of the sample. Sequenced: memory (CD45RO+) T cells sorted from blood. The label giving this sample's cell subset or site can be read as: CD45RO+ enriched T cells. The receptors come from a woman between 18 and 29 years old in good health.

This clonotype was recorded a few times. This chain links TRBV6-5 with TRBJ1-5; 9 nucleotides agree with TRBD1. The V gene end was trimmed by 2 bases and the J gene end by 7 bases; junction bases not matched to a gene: 0. The CDR3 spans 13 residues. CDR1 and CDR2 from the germline V gene are MNHEY and SVGAGI. CDR3 coding DNA: TGTGCCAGCAGTTACACAGGGGGCCAGCCCCAGCATTTT. Amino acid sequence: CASSYTGGQPQHF.

This clonotype occurred a few times. V gene TRBV5-4 combines with J gene TRBJ1-2; 7 nucleotides match TRBD1. The ends lost 4 bases at V and 0 bases at J; junction bases unmatched: 9. This CDR3 region has 16 residues. CDR1 and CDR2 from the germline V gene are SGHNT and YYREEE (reference sequence). In nucleotides, the CDR3 is TGTGCCAGCAGCCAGAGTAGGGACAGCACTAACTATGGCTACACCTTC. The encoded protein is CASSQSRDSTNYGYTF.

This clonotype was seen a handful of times. The V and J genes are TRBV11-3 and TRBJ2-5, with D uncertain. Per the germline V gene, CDR1 is SGHNT and CDR2 is YENEEA. Trimming removed 3 bases from V and 2 bases from J, with 10 bases in between. CDR3 length equals 14 residues. The CDR3 bases are TGTGCCAGCAGCTTCCCGCTAGTGCAAGAGACCCAGTACTTC. Residues: CASSFPLVQETQYF.

This chain connects TRBV29-1 to TRBJ2-5, with D perhaps matching TRBD1 or TRBD2 (5 bases each). There are 12 residues in the CDR3. Germline values: CDR1 SQVTM, CDR2 ANQGSEA. V was shortened by 6 bases and J by 4 bases, with 12 bases between the two germline ends. The CDR3 DNA is TGCAGCGTCGGGACGTTCCTAGAGACCCAGTACTTC. This sequence encodes CSVGTFLETQYF. Filled out from reference TRBV29-1 and TRBJ2-5, the complete variable domain reads SAVISQKPSRDICQRGTSLTIQCQVDSQVTMMFWYRQQPGQSLTLIATANQGSEATYESGFVIDKFPISRPNLTFSTLTVSNMSPEDSSIYLCSVGTFLETQYFGPGTRLLVL.

The V gene is TRBV6-1, the J gene TRBJ2-7; TRBD1 aligns across 10 bases. The junction had 7 bases not matched to a gene; V was cut back by 6 bases and J by 2 bases. Germline V CDR1 and CDR2: MNHNS, SASEGT. CDR3 size: 15 residues. CDR3 region: CASSQAGTGAYEQYF. In nucleotides, the CDR3 is TGTGCCAGCAGCCAAGCCGGGACAGGGGCCTACGAGCAGTACTTC.

At least ten counts were recorded for this clonotype. The chain has TRBV4-1 and TRBJ1-1, with TRBD1 identical over 9 bases. After removal of 3 bases from V and 6 bases from J, the junction contained 5 bases not matched to a gene. From germline, CDR1 is MGHRA and CDR2 YSYEKL. The CDR3 extends over 14 amino acids. The CDR3 here is CASSQQDRGPEAFF. CDR3 DNA sequence: TGCGCCAGCAGCCAGCAGGACAGGGGCCCTGAAGCTTTCTTT.

The chain is built from TRBV12-3 or TRBV12-4 and TRBJ1-2; D is undetermined. The V end was cut by 2 bases, the J end by 7 bases, with 8 bases between. There are 12 residues in the CDR3. In DNA form, the CDR3 reads TGTGCCAGCAGTTTACTAGGTGGTGGCTACACCTTC. Its protein is CASSLLGGGYTF.

This chain joins TRBV10-3 and TRBJ2-6; D may be TRBD1 (5 bases). V lost 4 bases and J lost 0, with 10 bases in between. The CDR3 covers 16 residues. Germline values: CDR1 ENHRY, CDR2 SYGVKD. The CDR3 sequence is CAISGQILSGANVLTF. CDR3 nucleotides: TGTGCCATCAGTGGACAGATTCTCTCTGGGGCCAACGTCCTGACTTTC.

This clonotype was recorded a few times. The chain carries TRBV18 and TRBJ1-1; D is unclear. Trimming took 3 bases from V and 1 from J, leaving 9 bases between them. The CDR3 length is 14 residues. Germline values: CDR1 KGHSH, CDR2 LQKENI. The CDR3, as DNA: TGTGCCAGCTCACCCGCGGGATCGAACACTGAAGCTTTCTTT. As protein: CASSPAGSNTEAFF.

This chain joins TRBV12-3 or TRBV12-4 and TRBJ1-1; 8 bases align to TRBD1. This CDR3 is built from 14 residues. Unmatched junction bases numbered 10, after V lost 8 bases and J lost 5 bases. CDR3 coding DNA: TGTGCCAGCGAACTGACAGGGGTTGGGACTGAAGCTTTCTTT. Translating gives CASELTGVGTEAFF.

This sequence joins TRBV4-2 and TRBJ2-5; 7 bases match TRBD2. The CDR3 has 15 amino acids. Losses at the gene ends were 0 bases for V and 0 bases for J; bases not matched to a gene: 1. Germline-derived CDR1 and CDR2 are LGHNA and YNFKEQ. In nucleotides, the CDR3 is TGTGCCAGCAGCCAAGATCGGGGGGACCAAGAGACCCAGTACTTC. The encoded protein is CASSQDRGDQETQYF.

This clonotype appeared a few times. The chain combines TRBV20-1 with TRBJ2-5; D is perhaps TRBD1 or TRBD2 (5 bases each). Between the trimmed V and J ends, which lost 4 bases and 5 bases, there was a span of 20 bases. The germline CDR1 and CDR2 sequences are DFQATT and SNEGSKA (reference sequence). The CDR3 extends over 15 amino acids. The DNA for the CDR3 is TGCAGTGCTACCAACCCCCGAGGGGCTTGGGAGACCCAGTACTTC. This encodes CSATNPRGAWETQYF.

This clonotype has more than one count but fewer than ten. The chain uses TRBV6-2 or TRBV6-3 and TRBJ2-2; 9 nucleotides align to TRBD2. There are 14 residues in the CDR3. The ends lost 3 bases at V and 6 bases at J; junction bases unmatched: 2. CDR1 is MNHEY and CDR2 is SVGEGT in the germline V gene. In DNA form, the CDR3 reads TGTGCCAGCAGTTATAAGCGGGAGGCCGGGGAGCTGTTTTTT. This translates into CASSYKREAGELFF.

This clonotype has only one observation. The chain recombines TRBV11-2 with TRBJ2-5; 8 bases match TRBD1. CDR1 and CDR2 from the germline V gene are SGHAT and FQNNGV. The CDR3 covers 15 residues. Trimming took 5 bases from V and 5 from J; bases not matched to a gene: 10. The CDR3 region is CASSVGQGIMETQYF. In DNA form, the CDR3 reads TGTGCCAGCAGCGTCGGACAGGGCATTATGGAGACCCAGTACTTC.

The chain employs TRBV6-5 and TRBJ1-2, with 8 bases lining up with TRBD1. This CDR3 comprises 15 residues. V shed 2 bases, J shed 2 bases, and the junction held 4 bases outside the gene matches. CDR1 is MNHEY, CDR2 SVGAGI, per germline. The CDR3 nucleotides read TGTGCCAGCAGTTACGCGCAGGGGGCGAACTATGGCTACACCTTC. Its protein is CASSYAQGANYGYTF.

The gene calls are TRBV6-5 and TRBJ1-1; 7 bases align to TRBD1. This CDR3 is 15 amino acids long. From germline, CDR1 is MNHEY and CDR2 SVGAGI. After removal of 4 bases from V and 6 bases from J, the junction contained 11 bases not matched to a gene. CDR3 sequence reads: CASSFDRDLRAEAFF. CDR3 in DNA: TGTGCCAGCAGTTTCGACAGGGACCTTAGGGCTGAAGCTTTCTTT.

There are many counts of this clonotype. V is TRBV20-1 and J is TRBJ2-3; TRBD1 matches at 9 bases. CDR1 is DFQATT and CDR2 is SNEGSKA in the germline V gene (reference sequence). V was pared by 1 base and J by 2 bases, with 1 base of the junction left unmatched. The CDR3 covers 14 residues. CDR3 nucleotides: TGCAGTGCTAGAGGGGACAGGGCCACAGATACGCAGTATTTT. Encoded protein: CSARGDRATDTQYF.

The sample holds many counts of this clonotype. The chain employs TRBV7-2 and TRBJ1-4; D gene ambiguous. The CDR3 is 14 residues long. In germline, CDR1 is SGHTA, CDR2 FQGNSA. V dropped 0 bases and J dropped 7 bases, with 9 bases sitting between them. The CDR3, as DNA: TGTGCCAGCAGCTTAGCAGGACGGGGTGAAAAACTGTTTTTT. Residues: CASSLAGRGEKLFF.

This clonotype was seen a handful of times. J is TRBJ2-1 and V is TRBV20-1, with D possibly being TRBD1 (6 bases). CDR1 and CDR2 from the germline V gene are DFQATT and SNEGSKA (reference sequence). Trimming pared 0 bases from V and 3 bases from J, leaving 9 bases between. The CDR3 totals 14 residues. The CDR3 loop is CSAREGASYNEQFF. CDR3 sequence (DNA): TGCAGTGCTAGAGAGGGGGCAAGCTACAATGAGCAGTTCTTC.

This clonotype showed up many times. This chain joins TRBV3-1 and TRBJ1-2; D may be TRBD1 (6 bases). V gave up 3 bases and J gave up 8 bases, with 13 bases separating them. This CDR3 comprises 13 residues. Germline assignment: CDR1 LGHDT and CDR2 YNNKEL (reference sequence). The CDR3 region has the DNA TGTGCCAGCAGCCATAAGCAGGGGCGAGGCTACACCTTC. Amino acids: CASSHKQGRGYTF.

There are a few counts of this clonotype. The CDR3: CASTGGRGTDTQYF. In nucleotides, the CDR3 is TGTGCCAGTACAGGGGGACGGGGCACAGATACGCAGTATTTT. The J gene is TRBJ2-3, the V gene TRBV27; 8 nucleotides match TRBD1. The CDR3 extends over 14 amino acids. The germline V gene encodes CDR1 MNHEY and CDR2 SMNVEV (reference sequence). V gave up 9 bases and J gave up 1 base; unmatched junction bases: 6.

This clonotype was detected only a few times. The rearrangement links TRBV12-3 or TRBV12-4 to TRBJ2-5; 9 bases are a match to TRBD2. The CDR3 spans 15 residues. The ends lost 3 bases at V and 6 bases at J; junction bases unmatched: 8. CDR3 DNA: TGTGCCAGCAGTTTTTCGTCTAGCGGGACTCAGACCCAGTACTTC. Its protein product is CASSFSSSGTQTQYF.

Ten or more counts support this clonotype. The V gene is TRBV3-1, the J gene TRBJ1-2; 8 bases match TRBD1. Losses at the gene ends were 6 bases for V and 2 bases for J; bases not matched to a gene: 5. There are 14 residues in the CDR3. Per germline, CDR1 LGHDT and CDR2 YNNKEL (reference sequence). CDR3 in amino acids: CASSPQGANYGYTF. For the CDR3, the DNA is TGTGCCAGCAGTCCTCAGGGGGCAAACTATGGCTACACCTTC.

This clonotype appeared many times. The chain links TRBV5-1 to TRBJ1-1, with D unclear. V dropped 4 bases and J dropped 7 bases, with 14 bases sitting between them. This CDR3 comprises 13 residues. Looked up from germline, CDR1 is SGHRS and CDR2 is YFSETQ. The CDR3 nucleotides are TGCGCCAGCAGCCTGAATCTTAGGTATGAAGCTTTCTTT. Its protein is CASSLNLRYEAFF.

This clonotype showed up just once. The V gene is TRBV12-3 or TRBV12-4, the J gene TRBJ2-3, with D possibly TRBD2 on 5 matching bases. There are 14 residues in the CDR3. The germline V and J ends were trimmed by 5 bases and 2 bases, with 11 bases remaining between them. The CDR3 coding sequence is TGTGCCAGCAGTGCCCTCGGGATCACAGATACGCAGTATTTT. This sequence encodes CASSALGITDTQYF.